The 18 T cell receptor beta chains presented below share a single source sample, sequenced in a study of cytomegalovirus exposure and HLA in healthy donors. With 60 Vbeta and 13 Jbeta primers, the PCR was carried out. Only in-frame clones appear in the TCRdb table, and some are missing; sequencing was by immunoSEQ multiplex PCR. The sample consists of more than 150,000 clones, 79% of them appearing once. Sequenced: PBMCs. The source is a girl under 18 in good health and CMV-seropositive.

V is TRBV7-9 and J is TRBJ1-4; no clear D gene. Germline V gene data show CDR1 as SEHNR and CDR2 as FQNEAQ (reference sequence). The CDR3 sequence is 10 residues long. V was clipped by 11 bases and J by 6 bases, with 7 bases between them. As DNA, the CDR3 is TGTGCCCTTCAGGATGAAAAACTGTTTTTT. Translating gives CALQDEKLFF.

The V and J genes are TRBV10-3 and TRBJ1-1; maybe TRBD1 (6 bases). The CDR3 has 16 amino acids. With 0 bases removed from V and 5 bases from J, the gap between germline ends came to 16 bases. Germline CDR1 reads ENHRY; CDR2 reads SYGVKD. The CDR3 bases are TGTGCCATCAGTGAGTCACGGGAACCTCAGGGGACTGAAGCTTTCTTT. This codes for CAISESREPQGTEAFF.

The J gene is TRBJ1-4, the V gene TRBV30; a possible D gene is TRBD1 (5 bases). This CDR3 has 13 residues. The V gene lost 5 bases and the J gene lost 6 bases, with 13 bases spanning the gap. The germline CDR1 and CDR2 sequences are GTSNPN and SVGIG (reference sequence). The CDR3 nucleotides are TGTGCCTGGGCCACAGGATTCGATGAAAAACTGTTTTTT. Translated: CAWATGFDEKLFF.

V and J are TRBV18 and TRBJ1-1, with a tentative D call TRBD1 (6 bases). The CDR3 loop spans 13 amino acids. CDR1 is KGHSH, CDR2 LQKENI, per germline. With 5 bases removed from V and 5 bases from J, the gap between germline ends came to 12 bases. The chain's CDR3 is CASSTGIETEAFF. The CDR3 DNA sequence: TGTGCCAGCTCAACAGGGATCGAGACTGAAGCTTTCTTT.

V is TRBV5-4 and J is TRBJ2-5; 10 bases agree with TRBD2. V dropped 0 bases and J dropped 1; count of bases not matched to a gene: 3. This CDR3 has 16 residues. CDR1 and CDR2 (germline): SGHNT, YYREEE (reference sequence). The CDR3 region has the DNA TGTGCCAGCAGCTTGGCAGCTAGCGGGGGCCAAGAGACCCAGTACTTC. Amino acids: CASSLAASGGQETQYF.

The table lists this clone with a few counts. This chain uses TRBV2 with TRBJ2-7, with 12 bases matching TRBD1. The germline gives CDR1 SNHLY, CDR2 FYNNEI. The V gene end was trimmed by 9 bases and the J gene end by 7 bases; junction bases not matched to a gene: 7. The CDR3 has 13 amino acids. The CDR3 sequence: CASSGQGAREQYF. The CDR3 DNA reads as TGTGCCAGTTCGGGACAGGGGGCTCGTGAGCAGTACTTC.

The chain uses TRBV6-5 and TRBJ1-5; unclear D gene. The germline V gene has CDR1 MNHEY and CDR2 SVGAGI. The V gene lost 5 bases and the J gene lost 2 bases, with 13 bases spanning the gap. The CDR3 length is 15 residues. The CDR3 DNA reads TGTGCCAGCAGTCTTGTTAGAGAGGGCAATCAGCCCCAGCATTTT. This sequence encodes CASSLVREGNQPQHF.

The chain couples TRBV11-2 to TRBJ1-2; 7 bases map to TRBD1. The V segment lost 6 bases and the J segment 2 bases; nucleotides outside the gene matches: 3. Germline V CDR1 and CDR2: SGHAT, FQNNGV. This CDR3 is 13 amino acids long. The CDR3 here is CASRVDRNYGYTF. CDR3 DNA: TGTGCCAGCAGAGTGGACAGGAACTATGGCTACACCTTC.

The chain is built from TRBV11-3 and TRBJ2-3; 9 positions match TRBD2. Germline loops: CDR1 SGHNT, CDR2 YENEEA. CDR3 length: 15 residues. Trimming took 3 bases from V and 2 from J; bases not matched to a gene: 3. The CDR3 nucleotides are TGTGCCAGCAGCTTCGGCGGGGGGGCCACAGATACGCAGTATTTT. It specifies CASSFGGGATDTQYF.

This chain connects TRBV7-2 to TRBJ2-5; 9 bases are shared with TRBD2. CDR3 length: 17 amino acids. Germline V CDR1 and CDR2: SGHTA, FQGNSA. The V and J ends lost 4 bases and 0 bases, in that order; junction bases with no gene match: 9. The CDR3, as DNA: TGTGCCAGCAGCTGGGGGTTAAGCGGGGGGAACCAAGAGACCCAGTACTTC. Encoded protein: CASSWGLSGGNQETQYF.

Comment on this clone: Different DNA sequences within this sample yield the same CDR3. The J gene is TRBJ1-2, the V gene TRBV18; 8 bases agree with TRBD1. J was trimmed by 7 bases and V by 3 bases; bases with no gene match: 4. Germline V lookup: CDR1 KGHSH, CDR2 LQKENI. This CDR3 region has 13 residues. DNA of the CDR3: TGTGCCAGCTCACCGGGCCAGGGGGCTGGCTACACCTTC. As protein: CASSPGQGAGYTF.

The chain uses TRBV7-2 and TRBJ1-6; D may be TRBD1 (5 bases). Trimming stripped 2 bases from V and 3 bases from J, with 8 bases between. Germline V gene data show CDR1 as SGHTA and CDR2 as FQGNSA. This CDR3 is built from 15 residues. In DNA form, the CDR3 reads TGTGCCAGCAGCTTAACAGGTCTCTATAATTCACCCCTCCACTTT. It specifies CASSLTGLYNSPLHF.

This clone was found a few times. In nucleotides, the CDR3 is TGTGCCAGCAGTGAGACTGGTGGCGTTTCACCCCTCCACTTT. Its translation is CASSETGGVSPLHF. The chain joins TRBV2 to TRBJ1-6; D call uncertain. V dropped 3 bases and J dropped 9 bases, with 12 bases sitting between them. The CDR3 extends over 14 amino acids. Looked up from germline, CDR1 is SNHLY and CDR2 is FYNNEI.

A remark on this clone: The conserved phenylalanine or tryptophan is not found at the CDR3 terminus, so this likely reflects a read error. The DNA is omitted, as the CDR3 cannot be located on it reliably, and the CDR3 follows TCRdb's listing. J is TRBJ1-2 and V is TRBV10-3; the table's D call TRBD1 went unverified against the DNA. Ends included, the CDR3 has 9 residues. Germline-derived CDR1 and CDR2 are ENHRY and SYGVKD. This chain's CDR3 is CAISEWAGH.

This sequence joins TRBV18 and TRBJ2-5; TRBD1 is a possible D gene (6 bases). This CDR3 region has 14 residues. The V end was cut by 3 bases, the J end by 3 bases, with 11 bases between. Germline V gene sequence: CDR1 KGHSH, CDR2 LQKENI. Written as DNA, the CDR3 is TGTGCCAGCTCACCCAGACAGGAGGAAGAGACCCAGTACTTC. Amino acids: CASSPRQEEETQYF.

A single count supports this clone. CDR3 sequence (DNA): TGTGCCAGTAGTCTGCGGGGTGGGGCTTTCTTT. This gives the protein CASSLRGGAFF. The chain recombines TRBV19 with TRBJ1-1; D is uncertain. The CDR3 length is 11 residues. Germline CDR1 LNHDA, CDR2 SQIVND (reference sequence). The V gene lost 5 bases and the J gene lost 11 bases, with 12 bases spanning the gap.

The chain recombines TRBV18 with TRBJ1-2; a possible D gene is TRBD1 (5 bases). The CDR3 has 13 residues. From germline, CDR1 is KGHSH and CDR2 LQKENI. Trimming shortened V by 4 bases and J by 4 bases, and 10 bases separated the two germline ends. The CDR3 DNA follows: TGTGCCAGCTCACTTCAGGGAGGCTATGGCTACACCTTC. This encodes CASSLQGGYGYTF.

This clone was seen only a few times. This chain joins TRBV7-8 and TRBJ2-3, with 9 bases lining up with TRBD2. Germline V gives CDR1 SGHVS, CDR2 FQNEAQ. V gave up 0 bases and J gave up 2 bases; unmatched junction bases: 6. This CDR3 region has 17 residues. CDR3 amino acids: CASSLASGGSYTDTQYF. DNA for the CDR3: TGTGCCAGCAGCTTAGCGAGCGGGGGGTCGTACACAGATACGCAGTATTTT.